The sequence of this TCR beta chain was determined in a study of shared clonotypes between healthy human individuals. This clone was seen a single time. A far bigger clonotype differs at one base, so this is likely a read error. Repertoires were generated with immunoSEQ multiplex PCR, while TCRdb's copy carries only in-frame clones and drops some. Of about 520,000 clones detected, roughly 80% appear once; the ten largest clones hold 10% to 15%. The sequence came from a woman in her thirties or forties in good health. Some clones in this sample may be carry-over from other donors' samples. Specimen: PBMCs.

The CDR3 is CAGSGPPNSNQPQHF. The CDR3 bases are TGTGCCGGCAGCGGCCCCCCCAATAGCAATCAGCCCCAGCATTTT. The V gene is TRBV2, the J gene TRBJ1-5; unclear D gene. The CDR3 contains 15 residues. The germline gives CDR1 SNHLY, CDR2 FYNNEI.